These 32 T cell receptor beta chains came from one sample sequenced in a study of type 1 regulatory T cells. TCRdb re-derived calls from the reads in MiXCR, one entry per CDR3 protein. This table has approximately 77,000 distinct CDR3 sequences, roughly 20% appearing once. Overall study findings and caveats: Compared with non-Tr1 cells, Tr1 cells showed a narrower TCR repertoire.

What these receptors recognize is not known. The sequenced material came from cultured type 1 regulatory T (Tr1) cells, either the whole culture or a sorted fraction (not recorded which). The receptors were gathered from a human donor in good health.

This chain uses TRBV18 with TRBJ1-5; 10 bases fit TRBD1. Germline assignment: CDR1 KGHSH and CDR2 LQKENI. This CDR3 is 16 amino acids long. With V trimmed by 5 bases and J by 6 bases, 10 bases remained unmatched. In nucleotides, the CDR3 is TGTGCCAGCTCAGACAACAGACAGGGGGCAGGTCAGCCCCAGCATTTT. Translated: CASSDNRQGAGQPQHF.

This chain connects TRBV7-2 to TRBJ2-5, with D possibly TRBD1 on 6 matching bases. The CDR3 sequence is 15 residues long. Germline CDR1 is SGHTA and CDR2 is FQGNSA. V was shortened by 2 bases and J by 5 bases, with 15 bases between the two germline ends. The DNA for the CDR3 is TGTGCCAGCAGCTTATTGCAGGGGCGCCCCGAGACCCAGTACTTC. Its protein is CASSLLQGRPETQYF.

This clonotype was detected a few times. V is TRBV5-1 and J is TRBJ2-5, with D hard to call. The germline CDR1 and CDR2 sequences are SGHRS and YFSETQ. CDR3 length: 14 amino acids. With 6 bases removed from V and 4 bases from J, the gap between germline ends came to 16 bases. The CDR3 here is CASTLGRTRETQYF. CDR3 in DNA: TGCGCCAGCACTCTGGGCAGGACGAGAGAGACCCAGTACTTC. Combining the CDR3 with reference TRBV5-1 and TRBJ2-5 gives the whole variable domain KAGVTQTPRYLIKTRGQQVTLSCSPISGHRSVSWYQQTPGQGLQFLFEYFSETQRNKGNFPGRFSGRQFSNSRSEMNVSTLELGDSALYLCASTLGRTRETQYFGPGTRLLVL.

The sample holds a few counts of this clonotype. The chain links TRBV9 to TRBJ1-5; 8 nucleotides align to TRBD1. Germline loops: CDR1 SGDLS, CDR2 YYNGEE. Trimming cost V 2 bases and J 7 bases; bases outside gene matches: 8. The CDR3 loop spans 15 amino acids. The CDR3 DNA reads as TGTGCCAGCAGCGTGGGGGGACAGGATCACCAGCCCCAGCATTTT. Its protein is CASSVGGQDHQPQHF.

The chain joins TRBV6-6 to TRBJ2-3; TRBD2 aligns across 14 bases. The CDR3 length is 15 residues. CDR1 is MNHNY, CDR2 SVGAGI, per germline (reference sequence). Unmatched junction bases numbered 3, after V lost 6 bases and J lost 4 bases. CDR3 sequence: CASSRLAGGSDTQYF. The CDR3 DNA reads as TGTGCCAGCAGCCGACTAGCGGGAGGGTCAGATACGCAGTATTTT.

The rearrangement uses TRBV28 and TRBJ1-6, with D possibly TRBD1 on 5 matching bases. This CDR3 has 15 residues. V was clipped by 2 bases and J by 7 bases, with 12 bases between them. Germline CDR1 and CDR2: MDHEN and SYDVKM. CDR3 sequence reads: CASSLHQGQNSPLHF. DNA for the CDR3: TGTGCCAGCAGTTTACACCAGGGTCAGAATTCACCCCTCCACTTT.

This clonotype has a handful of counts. CDR3 bases: TGCGCCAGCAGCTTAAGGGGACCAGGGGATGAGCAGTTCTTC. This sequence encodes CASSLRGPGDEQFF. The chain has TRBV5-1 and TRBJ2-1, with D possibly TRBD1 on 6 matching bases. The V end was cut by 2 bases, the J end by 8 bases, with 14 bases between. Germline V gene lookup returns CDR1 SGHRS and CDR2 YFSETQ. This CDR3 is 14 amino acids long.

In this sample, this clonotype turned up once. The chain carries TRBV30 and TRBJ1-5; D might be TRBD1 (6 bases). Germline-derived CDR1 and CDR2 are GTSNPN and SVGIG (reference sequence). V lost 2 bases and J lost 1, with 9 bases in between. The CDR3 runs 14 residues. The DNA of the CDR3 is TGTGCCTGGAGTCAACAGGGCAGCAATCAGCCCCAGCATTTT. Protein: CAWSQQGSNQPQHF.

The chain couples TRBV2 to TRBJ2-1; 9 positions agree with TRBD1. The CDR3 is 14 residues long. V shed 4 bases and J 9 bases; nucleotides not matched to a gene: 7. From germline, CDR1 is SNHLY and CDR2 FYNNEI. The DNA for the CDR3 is TGTGCCAGCAGTGGACAGGGGGGCTTCAGTGAGCAGTTCTTC. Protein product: CASSGQGGFSEQFF.

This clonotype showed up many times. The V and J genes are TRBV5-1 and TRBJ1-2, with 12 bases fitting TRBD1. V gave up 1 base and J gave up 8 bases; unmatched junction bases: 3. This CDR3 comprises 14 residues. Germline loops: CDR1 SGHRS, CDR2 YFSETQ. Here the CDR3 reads CASSLSGTGGGYTF. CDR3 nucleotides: TGCGCCAGCAGCTTGTCAGGGACAGGGGGCGGCTACACCTTC.

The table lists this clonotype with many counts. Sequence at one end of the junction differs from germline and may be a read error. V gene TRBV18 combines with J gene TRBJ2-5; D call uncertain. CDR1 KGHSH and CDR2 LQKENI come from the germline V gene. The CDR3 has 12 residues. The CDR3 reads CASSPDQATQYF. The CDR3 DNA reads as TGTGCCAGCTCACCGGATCAAGCGACCCAGTACTTC.

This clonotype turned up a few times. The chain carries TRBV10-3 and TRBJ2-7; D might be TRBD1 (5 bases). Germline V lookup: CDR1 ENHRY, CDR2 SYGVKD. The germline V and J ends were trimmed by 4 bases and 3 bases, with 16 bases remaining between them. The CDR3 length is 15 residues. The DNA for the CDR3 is TGTGCCATCAGTGGACAGCAAAGCGAATACTACGAGCAGTACTTC. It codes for CAISGQQSEYYEQYF.

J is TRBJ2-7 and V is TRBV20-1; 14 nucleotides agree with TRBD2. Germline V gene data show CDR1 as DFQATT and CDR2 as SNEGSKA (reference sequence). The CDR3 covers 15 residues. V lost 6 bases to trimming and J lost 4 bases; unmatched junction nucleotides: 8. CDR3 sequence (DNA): TGCAGTGCGGCCGGACTAGCGGGAGGTGATTACGAGCAGTACTTC. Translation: CSAAGLAGGDYEQYF.

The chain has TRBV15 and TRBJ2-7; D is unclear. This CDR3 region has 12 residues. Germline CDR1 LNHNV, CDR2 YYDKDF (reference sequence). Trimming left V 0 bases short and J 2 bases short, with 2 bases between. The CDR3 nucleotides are TGTGCCACCAGCAGAGAACCCTACGAGCAGTACTTC. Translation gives CATSREPYEQYF.

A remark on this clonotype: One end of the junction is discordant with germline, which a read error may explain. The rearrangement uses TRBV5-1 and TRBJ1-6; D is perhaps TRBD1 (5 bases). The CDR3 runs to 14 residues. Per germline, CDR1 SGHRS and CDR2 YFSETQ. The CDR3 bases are TGCGCCAGCAGCACGCCGGGACTTAATTCATCCCTCCACTTT. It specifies CASSTPGLNSSLHF.

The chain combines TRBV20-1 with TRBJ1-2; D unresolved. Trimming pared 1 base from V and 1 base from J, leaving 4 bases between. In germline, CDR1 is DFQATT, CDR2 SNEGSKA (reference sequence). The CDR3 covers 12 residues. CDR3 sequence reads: CSARVVNYGYTF. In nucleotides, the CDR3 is TGCAGTGCTAGAGTGGTTAACTATGGCTACACCTTC.

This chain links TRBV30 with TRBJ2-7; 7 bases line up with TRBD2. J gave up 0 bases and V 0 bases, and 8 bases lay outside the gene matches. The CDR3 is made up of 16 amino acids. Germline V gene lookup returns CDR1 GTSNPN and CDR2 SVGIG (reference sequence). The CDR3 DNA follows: TGTGCCTGGAGTGTACTGGGGGGGAGGGCCTCCTACGAGCAGTACTTC. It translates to CAWSVLGGRASYEQYF.

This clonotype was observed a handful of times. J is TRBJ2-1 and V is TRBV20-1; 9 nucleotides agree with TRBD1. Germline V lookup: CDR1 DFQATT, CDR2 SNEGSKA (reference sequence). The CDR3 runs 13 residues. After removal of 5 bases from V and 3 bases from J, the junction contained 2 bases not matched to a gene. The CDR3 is CSARTGVYNEQFF. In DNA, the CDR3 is TGCAGTGCTCGGACAGGGGTCTACAATGAGCAGTTCTTC.

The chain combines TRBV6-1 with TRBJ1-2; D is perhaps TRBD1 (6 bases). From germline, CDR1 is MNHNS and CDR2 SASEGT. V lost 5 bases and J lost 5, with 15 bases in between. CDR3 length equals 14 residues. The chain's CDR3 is CASSPGQSSYGYTF. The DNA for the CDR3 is TGTGCCAGCAGTCCAGGACAGTCGTCTTATGGCTACACCTTC.

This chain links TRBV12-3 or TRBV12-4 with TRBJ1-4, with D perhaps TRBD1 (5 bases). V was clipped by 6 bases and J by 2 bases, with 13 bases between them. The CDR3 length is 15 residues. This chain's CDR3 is CASSRPGTTNEKLFF. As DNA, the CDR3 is TGTGCCAGCAGCCGGCCTGGGACGACTAATGAAAAACTGTTTTTT.

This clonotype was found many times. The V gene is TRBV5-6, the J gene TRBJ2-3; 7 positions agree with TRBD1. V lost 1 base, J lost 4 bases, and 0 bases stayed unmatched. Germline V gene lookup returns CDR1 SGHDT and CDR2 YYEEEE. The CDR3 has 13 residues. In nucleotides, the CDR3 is TGTGCCAGCAGCTTGCAGGGGGCAGATACGCAGTATTTT. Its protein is CASSLQGADTQYF.

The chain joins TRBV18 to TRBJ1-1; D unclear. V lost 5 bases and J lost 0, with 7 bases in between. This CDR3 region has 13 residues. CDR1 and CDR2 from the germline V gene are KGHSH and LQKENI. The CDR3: CASSGQVNTEAFF. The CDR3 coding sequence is TGTGCCAGCTCAGGGCAGGTGAACACTGAAGCTTTCTTT.

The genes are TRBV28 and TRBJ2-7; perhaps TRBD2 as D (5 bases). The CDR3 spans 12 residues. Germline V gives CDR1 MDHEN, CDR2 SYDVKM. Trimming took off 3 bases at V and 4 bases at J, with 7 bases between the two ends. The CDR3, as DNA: TGTGCCAGCAGTTTGAGGAGGTACGAGCAGTACTTC. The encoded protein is CASSLRRYEQYF.

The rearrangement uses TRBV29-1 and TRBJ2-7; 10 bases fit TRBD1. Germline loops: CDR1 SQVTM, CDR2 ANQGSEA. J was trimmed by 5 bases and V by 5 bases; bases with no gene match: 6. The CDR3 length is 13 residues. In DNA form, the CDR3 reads TGCAGCGTTTTCGCGGGACAGGGGAACGAGCAGTACTTC. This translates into CSVFAGQGNEQYF.

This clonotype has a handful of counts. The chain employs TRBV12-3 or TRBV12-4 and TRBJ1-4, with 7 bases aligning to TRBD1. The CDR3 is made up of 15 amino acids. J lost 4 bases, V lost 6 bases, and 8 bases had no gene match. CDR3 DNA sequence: TGTGCCAGCAGATCGCGGACAGGAATTAATGAAAAACTGTTTTTT. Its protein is CASRSRTGINEKLFF.

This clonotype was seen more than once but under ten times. The CDR3 DNA reads as TGTGCCAGCAGCAAAGCCCCCTTCCTGGGGGAGTTCTTC. Its translation is CASSKAPFLGEFF. This chain uses TRBV11-2 with TRBJ2-1; D could derive from TRBD1 or TRBD2 (5 bases each). In germline, CDR1 is SGHAT, CDR2 FQNNGV. Trimming left V 5 bases short and J 14 bases short, with 19 bases between. This CDR3 spans 13 amino acids.

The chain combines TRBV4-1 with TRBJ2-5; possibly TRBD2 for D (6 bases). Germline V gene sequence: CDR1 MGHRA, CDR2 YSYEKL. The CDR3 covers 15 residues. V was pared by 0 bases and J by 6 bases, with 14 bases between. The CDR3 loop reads CASSQEWRGEKTQYF. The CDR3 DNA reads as TGCGCCAGCAGCCAAGAATGGCGGGGCGAAAAGACCCAGTACTTC.

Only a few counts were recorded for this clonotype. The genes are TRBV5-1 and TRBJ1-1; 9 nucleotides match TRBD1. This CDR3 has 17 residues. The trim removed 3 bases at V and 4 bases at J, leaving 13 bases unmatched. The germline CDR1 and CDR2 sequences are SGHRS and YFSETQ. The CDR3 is CASSSKPGQGSGTEAFF. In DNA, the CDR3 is TGCGCCAGCAGCTCTAAACCGGGACAGGGATCGGGCACTGAAGCTTTCTTT.

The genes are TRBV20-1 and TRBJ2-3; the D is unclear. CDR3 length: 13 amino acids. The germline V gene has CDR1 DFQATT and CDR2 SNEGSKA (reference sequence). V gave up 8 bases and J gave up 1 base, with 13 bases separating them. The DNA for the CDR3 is TGCAGTCTCCCCAAGGGCGGCACAGATACGCAGTATTTT. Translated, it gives CSLPKGGTDTQYF.

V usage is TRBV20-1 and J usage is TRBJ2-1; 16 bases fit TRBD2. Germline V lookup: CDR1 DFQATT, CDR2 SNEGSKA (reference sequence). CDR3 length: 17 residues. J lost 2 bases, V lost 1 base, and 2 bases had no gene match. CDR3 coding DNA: TGCAGTGCTAGAGCCGGGACTAGCGGGAGGGCCTACAATGAGCAGTTCTTC. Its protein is CSARAGTSGRAYNEQFF.

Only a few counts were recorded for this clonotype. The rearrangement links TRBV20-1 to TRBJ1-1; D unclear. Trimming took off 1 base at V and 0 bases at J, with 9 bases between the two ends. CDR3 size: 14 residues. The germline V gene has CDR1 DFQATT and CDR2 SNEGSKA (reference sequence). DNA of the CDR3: TGCAGTGCTAGAGGTAAACCGATGAACACTGAAGCTTTCTTT. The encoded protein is CSARGKPMNTEAFF.

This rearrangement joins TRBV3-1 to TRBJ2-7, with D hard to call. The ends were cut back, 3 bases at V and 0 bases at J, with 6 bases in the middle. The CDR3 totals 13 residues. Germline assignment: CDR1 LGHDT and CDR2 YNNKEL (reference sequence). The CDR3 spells CASSHGRSYEQYF. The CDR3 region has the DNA TGTGCCAGCAGCCACGGCCGCTCCTACGAGCAGTACTTC.